The TCR beta chain under discussion was sequenced for a study of graft-versus-host responses after intestinal transplantation. Study summary: Those transplanted obtained multivisceral, liver-intestinal, or isolated intestinal grafts. Anti-thymocyte globulin induction preceded three to four years of tacrolimus and steroid maintenance in all recipients.

Generated by immunoSEQ multiplex PCR, the TCRdb table keeps only in-frame clones and is missing some. The sample yields about 37,000 clones, about 85% seen once. Graft tissue was processed to release intraepithelial and lamina propria lymphocytes. Notes on the study in general: Elevated graft-versus-host to host-versus-graft clonal ratios in allografts were recorded for patients with graft-donor T cell macrochimerism.

Points on this clone: Its antigen is undetermined.

This CDR3 is built from 15 residues. V was pared by 2 bases and J by 2 bases, with 4 bases of the junction left unmatched. Germline loops: CDR1 MGHRA, CDR2 YSYEKL. This receptor was identified in a human patient who received an intestinal transplant, so some T cells may come from the graft donor. The rearrangement links TRBV4-1 to TRBJ2-7, with 9 bases identical to TRBD2. Sample: ileum tissue, taken roughly 200 days after intestinal transplant. The CDR3 nucleotides are TGCGCCAGCAGCCAAAACCCTAGCGGGACCTACGAGCAGTACTTC. Its protein is CASSQNPSGTYEQYF.